A single sample gave rise to the 20 T cell receptor beta chains below, sequenced in a study of radiation and T cells in renal cell carcinoma. Profiling relied on immunoSEQ multiplex PCR, and the TCRdb table lists in-frame clones only, not all of them. The sample includes about 95,000 clones, 86% seen only once; the top ten take roughly 8%. The time point was: baseline pretreatment blood. Described treatment: 15 Gy SBRT to primary tumor, nephrectomy 4 weeks later. The sequences come from blood, collected from a patient whose treatment included radiotherapy and nephrectomy. These receptors were taken from a man aged 45-60 years with renal cell carcinoma.

In this sample, this clone turned up a few times. The V gene is TRBV12-5, the J gene TRBJ1-1; D may be TRBD1 (5 bases). This CDR3 region has 16 residues. Germline values: CDR1 LGHNT, CDR2 FRNRAP. Between the trimmed V and J ends, which lost 1 base and 3 bases, there was a span of 15 bases. Here the CDR3 DNA reads TGTGCTAGTGGTTTGGCCCAACCCGGAGGGGACACTGAAGCTTTCTTT. Protein: CASGLAQPGGDTEAFF.

The chain couples TRBV7-2 to TRBJ2-1, with a tentative D call TRBD1 (6 bases). The CDR3 extends over 15 amino acids. Germline V gene lookup returns CDR1 SGHTA and CDR2 FQGNSA. V lost 4 bases and J 4 bases, leaving 14 bases between the germline ends. CDR3 nucleotides: TGTGCCAGCAGCTCCGAGAGTAGGGGGTACAATGAGCAGTTCTTC. As protein: CASSSESRGYNEQFF.

This chain joins TRBV19 and TRBJ2-1; D is undetermined. The V end lost 2 bases, the J end lost 8 bases, and 13 bases lay between the germline ends. CDR1 and CDR2 (germline): LNHDA, SQIVND (reference sequence). CDR3 length: 14 amino acids. As DNA, the CDR3 is TGTGCCAGTAGTATAATTTTTCAGAACGATGAGCAGTTCTTC. Residues: CASSIIFQNDEQFF.

The chain carries TRBV6-5 and TRBJ1-5, with 9 positions matching TRBD1. The V gene's germline CDR1 is MNHEY and CDR2 SVGAGI. This CDR3 has 14 residues. V lost 2 bases and J lost 6; bases outside the gene matches: 2. The CDR3 reads CASSYTGGSQPQHF. For the CDR3, the DNA is TGTGCCAGCAGTTACACAGGGGGCTCTCAGCCCCAGCATTTT.

The chain uses TRBV12-5 and TRBJ1-1, with D possibly being TRBD1 (5 bases). Deletions cut 5 bases from V and 7 bases from J, with 23 bases between. Germline V gene sequence: CDR1 LGHNT, CDR2 FRNRAP. This CDR3 is built from 16 residues. The CDR3 DNA reads TGTGCTAGTGGTGCCCCCGGGACGAGGTCCGGGCTTGAAGCTTTCTTT. Its translation: CASGAPGTRSGLEAFF.

The gene calls are TRBV6-1 and TRBJ1-1; 10 bases line up with TRBD1. With 10 bases clipped from V and 3 bases from J, the junction kept 8 bases outside the gene matches. Per germline, CDR1 MNHNS and CDR2 SASEGT. The CDR3 consists of 14 residues. CDR3 in amino acids: CATLTGGLDTEAFF. The CDR3 coding sequence is TGTGCCACCTTGACAGGGGGCTTGGACACTGAAGCTTTCTTT.

The genes are TRBV6-5 and TRBJ2-3; 9 bases are a match to TRBD1. The CDR3 is 16 residues long. V lost 2 bases, J lost 2 bases, and 5 bases stayed unmatched. Germline-derived CDR1 and CDR2 are MNHEY and SVGAGI. The CDR3 protein is CASSYPGTGITDTQYF. CDR3 sequence (DNA): TGTGCCAGCAGTTACCCCGGGACAGGGATCACAGATACGCAGTATTTT.

The rearrangement links TRBV30 to TRBJ2-4; D is undetermined. Trimming stripped 5 bases from V and 3 bases from J, with 5 bases between. The CDR3 sequence is 11 residues long. Germline V CDR1 and CDR2: GTSNPN, SVGIG (reference sequence). The CDR3 is CAWGIKNIQYF. The CDR3 DNA reads as TGTGCCTGGGGTATCAAAAACATTCAGTACTTC.

This chain joins TRBV21-1 and TRBJ1-5; the tabulated D call, TRBD1, remains unverified against the DNA. TRBV21-1 constitutes a pseudogene. The CDR3 covers 18 residues. CDR3 sequence (DNA): TGTGCCAGCAGCAAAGAAACAGGAAGACCTACTAGCAATCAGCCCCAGCATTTT. It encodes CASSKETGRPTSNQPQHF.

This chain links TRBV5-1 with TRBJ2-3; D possibly matches TRBD1 or TRBD2 (5 bases each). This CDR3 spans 14 amino acids. Trimming took 4 bases from V and 1 from J, leaving 10 bases between them. CDR1 is SGHRS, CDR2 YFSETQ, per germline. The CDR3 spells CASSREGGTDTQYF. The CDR3 bases are TGCGCCAGCAGCCGGGAAGGGGGCACAGATACGCAGTATTTT.

The chain carries TRBV7-9 and TRBJ2-7; TRBD2 matches 13 bases. J was trimmed by 1 base and V by 3 bases; bases with no gene match: 6. Germline CDR1 SEHNR, CDR2 FQNEAQ (reference sequence). The CDR3 spans 17 residues. CDR3 nucleotides: TGTGCCAGCAGCTTCGGACTAGCGGGGGTGCAGTCCTACGAGCAGTACTTC. As protein: CASSFGLAGVQSYEQYF.

V gene TRBV27 combines with J gene TRBJ1-4, with D possibly matching TRBD1 (5 bases). Trimming took 8 bases from V and 6 from J, leaving 22 bases between them. CDR1 and CDR2 (germline): MNHEY, SMNVEV (reference sequence). The CDR3 sequence is 16 residues long. The CDR3 DNA follows: TGTGCCAGCCGGCCGAGTGGGGGTTGGAAGGATGAAAAACTGTTTTTT. Protein sequence: CASRPSGGWKDEKLFF.

This clone was observed once. The V call is TRBV6-6, the J call TRBJ1-2, with D unclear. V gave up 6 bases and J gave up 8 bases, with 13 bases separating them. Germline V gene lookup returns CDR1 MNHNY and CDR2 SVGAGI (reference sequence). The CDR3 loop spans 12 amino acids. CDR3 sequence: CASRYEEQGYTF. In nucleotides, the CDR3 is TGTGCCAGCAGGTACGAGGAGCAAGGCTACACCTTC.

V usage is TRBV19 and J usage is TRBJ2-1; no clear D. CDR3 length: 14 residues. V lost 3 bases, J lost 4 bases, and 10 bases lay in between. Germline assignment: CDR1 LNHDA and CDR2 SQIVND (reference sequence). The CDR3 sequence: CASSIWTAYNEQFF. The CDR3 DNA reads as TGTGCCAGTAGTATCTGGACGGCATACAATGAGCAGTTCTTC. Full variable domain (rest looked up from reference TRBV19 and TRBJ2-1): DGGITQSPKYLFRKEGQNVTLSCEQNLNHDAMYWYRQDPGQGLRLIYYSQIVNDFQKGDIAEGYSVSREKKESFPLTVTSAQKNPTAFYLCASSIWTAYNEQFFGPGTRLTVL.

This clone showed up just once. This chain joins TRBV28 and TRBJ2-5; 7 bases line up with TRBD1. This CDR3 has 14 residues. Germline CDR1 is MDHEN and CDR2 is SYDVKM. V shed 1 base, J shed 6 bases, and the junction held 5 bases outside the gene matches. The CDR3 nucleotides are TGTGCCAGCAGTTTATCGCCAGGGGGTCAGACCCAGTACTTC. It translates to CASSLSPGGQTQYF.

The chain has TRBV30 and TRBJ1-1; D gene unclear. The V gene lost 0 bases and the J gene lost 0 bases, with 5 bases spanning the gap. The V gene's germline CDR1 is GTSNPN and CDR2 SVGIG (reference sequence). This CDR3 has 13 residues. The CDR3 protein is CAWSVGLNTEAFF. In nucleotides, the CDR3 is TGTGCCTGGAGTGTTGGCTTGAACACTGAAGCTTTCTTT.

The rearrangement joins TRBV6-4 to TRBJ2-3, with 8 bases that match TRBD2. Germline lookup yields CDR1 MRHNA and CDR2 SNTAGT. V was pared by 4 bases and J by 2 bases, with 2 bases of the junction left unmatched. The CDR3 sequence is 14 residues long. The CDR3 coding sequence is TGTGCCAGCAGTGTTAGCGGGGCCACAGATACGCAGTATTTT. It specifies CASSVSGATDTQYF.

The V and J genes are TRBV10-3 and TRBJ1-1; 11 nucleotides match TRBD1. The V segment lost 3 bases and the J segment 6 bases; nucleotides outside the gene matches: 6. CDR3 length: 15 residues. Germline V gene sequence: CDR1 ENHRY, CDR2 SYGVKD. The CDR3 protein is CAISESRDRGAEAFF. The CDR3 DNA follows: TGTGCCATCAGTGAAAGCCGGGACAGGGGGGCTGAAGCTTTCTTT.

The rearrangement joins TRBV6-1 to TRBJ1-2; D is uncertain. V was pared by 10 bases and J by 2 bases, with 14 bases between. From germline, CDR1 is MNHNS and CDR2 SASEGT. This CDR3 region has 13 residues. CDR3 in DNA: TGTGCCACCCGATCGGCCGCGAACTATGGCTACACCTTC. Translated: CATRSAANYGYTF.

This clone turned up a few times. The chain joins TRBV5-1 to TRBJ2-4, with D possibly matching TRBD2 (5 bases). With 2 bases removed from V and 7 bases from J, the gap between germline ends came to 13 bases. Looked up from germline, CDR1 is SGHRS and CDR2 is YFSETQ. The CDR3 covers 14 residues. CDR3 residues: CASSFSEASNIQYF. CDR3 in DNA: TGCGCCAGCAGCTTTTCGGAGGCATCCAACATTCAGTACTTC.